Reported below is one T cell receptor (beta chain). Its antigen is unidentified. The sample is drawn from a study of cytotoxic CD8 clonotypes in ibrutinib-treated CLL. Study-wide context: Mean per-sample yields comprised roughly 280,000 productive templates and 94,082 productive rearrangements. Notes on the study in general: Researchers report that baseline clonality outpaced age-matched healthy donors and tracked circulating CD8+ T-cell counts.

Profiling relied on immunoSEQ multiplex PCR, and the TCRdb table lists in-frame clones only, not all of them. The data hold 60,000 to 70,000 clones, with roughly 50% observed a single time. V lost 2 bases to trimming and J lost 2 bases, with 13 bases between them. This CDR3 spans 15 amino acids. Germline CDR1 and CDR2: SGHKS and YYEKEE (reference sequence). The clonotype was recovered from a human donor with chronic lymphocytic leukemia. The V gene is TRBV5-5, the J gene TRBJ1-2, with unresolved D. The material sequenced was PBMCs, taken after 12 months of ibrutinib treatment. This CDR3 is CASSLAHRANYGYTF. In nucleotides, the CDR3 is TGTGCCAGCAGCTTAGCCCACAGAGCCAACTATGGCTACACCTTC.